The text below deals with one TCR beta chain. Germline trimming cut 8 bases from V and 4 bases from J; bases unmatched to any gene: 2. The CDR3 is 12 residues long. CDR1 and CDR2 from the germline V gene are LNHDA and SQIVND (reference sequence). This record belongs to a study of control samples from healthy donors and cancer patients. Sequencing used immunoSEQ multiplex PCR; TCRdb keeps in-frame clones, though not all of them. The repertoire includes roughly 170,000 clones, approximately 92% of them detected once, and around 1.6% sits in the top ten. The sequence was obtained from a man younger than 35 in good health. The V call is TRBV19, the J call TRBJ2-5; 9 bases match TRBD1. The sequenced sample consisted of blood. The CDR3 DNA sequence: TGTGCCAGTGCGGACAGGGGAGAGACCCAGTACTTC. Its protein product is CASADRGETQYF.